This TCR beta chain derives from a study of cytomegalovirus exposure and HLA in healthy donors (dated by TCRdb to the late 2010s). General notes on the study: According to a later analysis, the approximately 120 validation repertoires were produced on the same platform as the approximately 620 repertoires of the first cohort. Along with the approximately 650-subject first cohort, a separate validation cohort of more than 90 different subjects was used. The study aimed to test whether cataloging public T cell receptors could reveal signatures of past pathogen exposure. High-throughput TCR immunosequencing, statistical association of individual TCRs with disease status, and machine learning were combined to predict cytomegalovirus infection status.

What the authors observed across the whole study: The classifier was reported to diagnose cytomegalovirus status with high specificity and sensitivity in both the original and validation cohorts. The authors suggested that the approach could potentially be extended to other disease states and immunological phenotypes. Subsequent analysis determined that TCRs grouped into clusters in the first cohort also showed a tendency toward co-occurrence across the 120 or so validation repertoires, and 85% to 95% of cluster scores exceeded 0. A few of the identified cytomegalovirus-associated TCR beta chains were confirmed in vitro to be specific for cytomegalovirus antigens. A total of about 180 TCR beta chains were listed by the study as associated with cytomegalovirus. A later analysis lacked HLA typing for the validation cohort, so it scored co-occurrence in that cohort across all 110 or so repertoires. Most TCR sequences were seen in very few donors, while some public TCRs were found in many individuals.

Comments on this clone: Its antigen is not yet known. No per-base quality is available; no much larger clone lies one base away.

The donors were included in the validation cohort of 90 to 150 subjects, a group kept apart from the roughly 690-subject first cohort. Libraries came from the immunoSEQ multiplex PCR assay. The authors' analysis ran thus. A statistical classification framework was built to diagnose cytomegalovirus status from the catalog of TCR beta chain sequences. The table was pulled from immuneACCESS by TCRdb, which kept in-frame rearrangements only. Such tables lose some clones; where checked, under half of the loss comes from unresolved V genes, and the rest has no known cause. That table furnishes V, J and clone size, whereas the DNA furnished D and trimming. Across this sample there are under 400,000 clones, with approximately 85% seen only once. The ten largest clones add up to roughly 0.96% of the sample. Taken from the germline V gene (reference sequence), the CDR1 and CDR2 loops are PRHDT and FYEKMQ. From its cysteine to its phenylalanine, the CDR3 spans 16 amino acids. The retained sequence is limited to the CDR3, 48 bases, with the frame set at the first base. V lost 6 bases and J lost 2 bases, and the count of bases not matched to a germline gene is 10.

Sequenced sample: PBMCs. The V gene is TRBV13 and the J gene is TRBJ2-1, and TRBD2 aligns with 7 junction nucleotides. The TCR comes from a man aged 30 to 39 in good health and CMV-seronegative. This receptor has the CDR3 CASSTNREGTYNEQFF. The nucleotide sequence is TGTGCCAGCAGTACGAATAGGGAGGGAACCTACAATGAGCAGTTCTTC.